A selection of T cell receptor beta chains follows, all from one sample in a study of lymphopenia after photon versus proton radiotherapy. Profiled with immunoSEQ multiplex PCR; TCRdb holds only in-frame clones, not every one. The table shows more than 50,000 clones, with around 88% occurring only once. The sequences come from peripheral blood, collected from a patient treated with photon-based radiotherapy. Receptor source: a man aged 50 to 60 with gastric cancer. Both conserved end residues are part of each CDR3. The D gene is left open where the match is weak. Size is omitted from some rows. Given values are once, few, many or a class for expanded clones.

J gene,V gene,D gene,clone size,CDR3 DNA,CDR3 protein
TRBJ2-7,TRBV5-1,-,-,TGCGCCAGCAGCGGGGTGCCCTCCTACGAGCAGTACTTC,CASSGVPSYEQYF
TRBJ2-7,TRBV11-3,TRBD2,-,TGTGCCAGCAGCTTAAATAGCGGGTTTGGAGAGCAGTACTTC,CASSLNSGFGEQYF
TRBJ2-3,TRBV5-3,-,-,TGTGCCAGGATTCACCCGACGGGGGTAGATACGCAGTATTTT,CARIHPTGVDTQYF
TRBJ2-5,TRBV11-2,-,few,TGTGCCAGCAGCTTAGGGGGCGTTGGGGAGACCCAGTACTTC,CASSLGGVGETQYF
TRBJ2-3,TRBV7-9,-,once,TGTGCCAGCAGCTTAAGGGTGGATACGCAGTATTTT,CASSLRVDTQYF
TRBJ2-3,TRBV27,TRBD2,-,TGTGCCAGCACCTACGATGGGACTAGCGTTTACACAGATACGCAGTATTTT,CASTYDGTSVYTDTQYF
TRBJ2-2,TRBV5-1,TRBD2,-,TGCGCCAGCAGCTTGGCCGTAGCGGGAGCTGGCACCGGGGAGCTGTTTTTT,CASSLAVAGAGTGELFF
TRBJ2-7,TRBV5-6,-,-,TGTGCCAGCAGCTCCAACGGCGTAAACGAGCAGTACTTC,CASSSNGVNEQYF
TRBJ1-2,TRBV9,-,-,TGTGCCAGCAGCCCCCGGGGGCTTAACTATGGCTACACCTTC,CASSPRGLNYGYTF
TRBJ1-4,TRBV28,-,-,TGTGCCAGCACCGTAAGGGGATCTTTTGAAAAACTGTTTTTT,CASTVRGSFEKLFF
TRBJ2-7,TRBV11-3,-,-,TGTGCCAGCAGCTTAGATACCCCCGGGGGGCTCGAGCAGTACTTC,CASSLDTPGGLEQYF
TRBJ1-1,TRBV11-3,-,-,TGTGCCAGCAGCTTAGCAAACAGGAACACTGAAGCTTTCTTT,CASSLANRNTEAFF
TRBJ2-1,TRBV10-2,-,once,TGCGCCAGCAGTGACCTAGGGCCGAGCTCCTACAATGAGCAGTTCTTC,CASSDLGPSSYNEQFF
TRBJ1-1,TRBV4-1,-,-,TGCGCCAGCAGCCGCCGAGGGGAACAGGGAGCTACTGAAGCTTTCTTT,CASSRRGEQGATEAFF
TRBJ2-5,TRBV7-2,TRBD1,-,TGTGCCAGCAACCCTTGGGCAGGGGGCCGGGAGACCCAGTACTTC,CASNPWAGGRETQYF
TRBJ2-1,TRBV7-9,TRBD2,-,TGTGCCAGCACGGCACCGGGAGGGAATTCCTACAATGAGCAGTTCTTC,CASTAPGGNSYNEQFF
TRBJ2-6,TRBV5-8,-,-,TGTGCCAGCAGTCTACTCCCGACGACTGGGGCCAACGTCCTGACTTTC,CASSLLPTTGANVLTF
TRBJ1-1,TRBV11-2,-,-,TGTGCCAGCAGTTCCACGGGGGGGCCGAACACTGAAGCTTTCTTT,CASSSTGGPNTEAFF
TRBJ1-3,TRBV5-6,-,-,TGTGCCAGCAGCTTGGCCGCCACCATATATTTT,CASSLAATIYF
TRBJ2-7,TRBV28,TRBD2,-,TGTGCCAGCAGTTTATGGGGGACTAGCGGGAGTTACGAGCAGTACTTC,CASSLWGTSGSYEQYF
TRBJ1-4,TRBV15,-,-,TGTGCCACCAGCAGGGTGGGCAAGACTAATGAAAAACTGTTTTTT,CATSRVGKTNEKLFF
TRBJ2-3,TRBV29-1,TRBD2,few,TGCAGCGTTCGGGGACTAGCGGGAGGGAGCACAGATACGCAGTATTTT,CSVRGLAGGSTDTQYF
TRBJ2-5,TRBV7-2,TRBD2,-,TGTGCCAGCAGCTTAAGGGGCGGGAGAGGGGAGACCCAGTACTTC,CASSLRGGRGETQYF